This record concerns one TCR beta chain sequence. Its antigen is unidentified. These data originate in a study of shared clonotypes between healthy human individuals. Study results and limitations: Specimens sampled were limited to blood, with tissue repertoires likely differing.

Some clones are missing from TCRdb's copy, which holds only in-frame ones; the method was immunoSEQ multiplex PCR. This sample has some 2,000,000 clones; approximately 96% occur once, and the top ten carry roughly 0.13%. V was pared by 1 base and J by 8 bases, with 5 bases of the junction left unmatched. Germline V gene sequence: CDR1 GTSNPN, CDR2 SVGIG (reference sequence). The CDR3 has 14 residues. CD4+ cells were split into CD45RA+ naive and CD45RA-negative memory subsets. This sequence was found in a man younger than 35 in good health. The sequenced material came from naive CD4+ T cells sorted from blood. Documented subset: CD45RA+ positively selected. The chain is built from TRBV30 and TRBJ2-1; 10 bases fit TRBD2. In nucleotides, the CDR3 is TGTGCCTGGAGTGAAGCGGGGGGGCGGCATGAGCAGTTCTTC. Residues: CAWSEAGGRHEQFF.